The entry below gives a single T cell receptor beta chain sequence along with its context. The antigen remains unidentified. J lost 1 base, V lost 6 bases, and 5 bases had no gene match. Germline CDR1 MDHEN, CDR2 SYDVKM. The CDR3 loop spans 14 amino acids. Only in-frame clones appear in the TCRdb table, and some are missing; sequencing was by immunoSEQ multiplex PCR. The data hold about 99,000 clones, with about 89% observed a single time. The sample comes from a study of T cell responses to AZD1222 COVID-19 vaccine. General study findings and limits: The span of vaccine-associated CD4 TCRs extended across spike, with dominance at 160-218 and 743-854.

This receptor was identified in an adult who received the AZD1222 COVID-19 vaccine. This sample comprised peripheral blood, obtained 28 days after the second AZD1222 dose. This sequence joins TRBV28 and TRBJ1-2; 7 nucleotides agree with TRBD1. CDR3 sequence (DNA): TGTGCCAGCAGCCAGACAGGGTTTAACTATGGCTACACCTTC. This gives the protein CASSQTGFNYGYTF.